This record concerns one TCR beta chain sequence. Antigen unknown. This specimen comes from a study of tumor-infiltrating lymphocytes in localized non-small cell lung cancer. Study overall: Resected tumor was paired with non-adjacent uninvolved lung from the same patient.

Germline V gene data show CDR1 as MGHRA and CDR2 as YSYEKL. Deletions cut 1 base from V and 0 bases from J, with 10 bases between. The CDR3 extends over 16 amino acids. The protocol was immunoSEQ multiplex PCR, while the TCRdb copy is restricted to in-frame clones and leaves out a portion. The top ten hold 4% to 5.5% of the sample, which has more than 9,500 clones, 78% seen once. Study-wide findings and caveats: Available tissue quantity limited TCR sequencing to a patient subset. No link was found between tumor T-cell fraction and recurrence-free survival.

The V call is TRBV4-1, the J call TRBJ1-5; perhaps TRBD1 as D (5 bases). The TCR comes from a human donor with non-small cell lung cancer. Sequencing was carried out using lung tumor tissue. The CDR3 sequence: CASSQVGGYSNQPQHF. Here the CDR3 DNA reads TGCGCCAGCAGCCAAGTCGGGGGATATAGCAATCAGCCCCAGCATTTT.